This TCR beta chain was found in a study of T cells in localized non-small cell lung cancer. CDR3 length: 15 residues. CDR1 and CDR2 (germline): KGHSH, LQKENI. V was clipped by 2 bases and J by 1 base, with 11 bases between them. Findings and caveats of the study: Turning up in adjacent lung were a median approximately 58 of the top 100 tumor clones. In uninvolved adjacent lung, T cell clonality reached its highest value, exceeding tumor. Investigators sequenced only a single tumor region, leaving heterogeneity possible.

Concerning this clone itself: Its matching antigen is unknown.

Some clones are missing from TCRdb's copy, which holds only in-frame ones; the method was immunoSEQ multiplex PCR. The table shows tens of thousands of clones, with about 83% occurring only once. The sample consisted of peripheral blood, taken before any cancer treatment. V gene TRBV18 combines with J gene TRBJ1-1, with unresolved D. The TCR sequence derives from a female donor over 55 with stage I lung adenocarcinoma. For the CDR3, the DNA is TGTGCCAGCTCACCATCGGATCCAACGAACACTGAAGCTTTCTTT. This translates into CASSPSDPTNTEAFF.